The 27 T cell receptor beta chains listed next were all sequenced from one sample in a study of glioma-infiltrating T cells. TCR alpha and beta CDR3 regions were amplified from RNA using iRepertoire nested multiplex PCR. TCRdb used MiXCR to reprocess the multiplex PCR reads, holding one entry per CDR3 protein. The sample lists around 130,000 distinct CDR3 sequences; under 30% were seen once. The sample consisted of glioma tissue, nonneoplastic brain tissue, or PBMCs (not recorded which). The receptors were gathered from a human donor with low-grade glioma or glioblastoma, undergoing nonglioma brain surgery, or in good health (not recorded which).

This clonotype was seen a few times. The chain uses TRBV19 and TRBJ2-3, with a weak D call TRBD1 (6 bases). Looked up from germline, CDR1 is LNHDA and CDR2 is SQIVND (reference sequence). This CDR3 has 12 amino acids. The V end was cut by 7 bases, the J end by 6 bases, with 11 bases between. The CDR3 loop reads CASKQGSDTQYF. The CDR3 nucleotides read TGTGCCAGTAAACAGGGTTCCGATACGCAGTATTTT.

This clonotype was detected ten times or more. V is TRBV2 and J is TRBJ2-3; possibly TRBD2 for D (6 bases). Germline CDR1 reads SNHLY; CDR2 reads FYNNEI. The CDR3 is 13 amino acids. The V gene lost 7 bases and the J gene lost 3 bases, with 11 bases spanning the gap. This CDR3 reads CASTNGRTDTQYF. The CDR3 bases are TGTGCCAGCACCAACGGGAGAACAGATACGCAGTATTTT.

Turning to this clonotype: The junction and the germline gene differ at one end; a read error may be behind it. V and J are TRBV12-3 or TRBV12-4 and TRBJ2-3; D is perhaps TRBD1 or TRBD2 (5 bases each). This CDR3 comprises 15 residues. The CDR3 sequence: CASSLGQGPTDTQYF. In DNA form, the CDR3 reads TGTGCCAGCAGCTTAGGGCAGGGACCAACAGATACGCAGTATTTT.

This clonotype showed up many times. The junction and the germline gene differ at one end; a read error may be behind it. V is TRBV20-1 and J is TRBJ2-1; 9 nucleotides align to TRBD2. This CDR3 is built from 9 residues. Germline CDR1 is DFQATT and CDR2 is SNEGSKA (reference sequence). The CDR3 protein is CSASGTSSF. The CDR3, as DNA: TGCAGTGCCTCCGGGACTAGCTCCTTC.

This clonotype showed up just a few times. The chain recombines TRBV7-9 with TRBJ2-1; TRBD1 aligns across 9 bases. The V gene's germline CDR1 is SEHNR and CDR2 FQNEAQ (reference sequence). The ends lost 2 bases at V and 8 bases at J; junction bases unmatched: 7. The CDR3 is 15 amino acids. The CDR3 nucleotides read TGTGCCAGCAGCTTAACAACAGGGGGCCCCCATGAGCAGTTCTTC. It yields the protein CASSLTTGGPHEQFF. Variable domain in full (rest from reference TRBV7-9 and TRBJ2-1): DTGVSQNPRHKITKRGQNVTFRCDPISEHNRLYWYRQTLGQGPEFLTYFQNEAQLEKSRLLSDRFSAERPKGSFSTLEIQRTEQGDSAMYLCASSLTTGGPHEQFFGPGTRLTVL.

The table lists this clonotype with a few counts. This may be a read error: a much more frequent sequence differs by one nucleotide. The CDR3 spells CASSPGVSQGTEAFF. The CDR3 coding sequence is TGCGCCAGCAGCCCGGGTGTCAGTCAAGGCACTGAAGCTTTCTTT. The V gene is TRBV5-1, the J gene TRBJ1-1, with D hard to call. The germline gives CDR1 SGHRS, CDR2 YFSETQ. The V and J ends lost 4 bases and 4 bases respectively, with 17 bases between them. This CDR3 is built from 15 residues.

With regard to this clonotype: A read error may be the cause here, since a much bigger clone is one base away. Without the conserved terminal phenylalanine or tryptophan, this CDR3 likely stems from a read error. V usage is TRBV27 and J usage is TRBJ1-2; 9 bases are a match to TRBD1. Per the germline V gene, CDR1 is MNHEY and CDR2 is SMNVEV (reference sequence). The V gene end was trimmed by 5 bases and the J gene end by 6 bases; junction bases not matched to a gene: 7. There are 14 residues in the CDR3. The DNA for the CDR3 is TGTGCCAGCAGTGAATATGACAGGGGGGATGGCTACACCTCC. Translation gives CASSEYDRGDGYTS.

This clonotype was seen repeatedly, ten times or more. The rearrangement joins TRBV20-1 to TRBJ1-1; D not resolved. The CDR3 contains 13 residues. Trimming cost V 3 bases and J 1 base, with 9 bases left between them. Germline values: CDR1 DFQATT, CDR2 SNEGSKA (reference sequence). DNA of the CDR3: TGCAGTGCTAGCTGGCAGGCGAACACTGAAGCTTTCTTT. Amino acid sequence: CSASWQANTEAFF.

This clonotype was counted a few times. J is TRBJ2-2 and V is TRBV5-1; TRBD2 aligns across 9 bases. This CDR3 has 16 amino acids. From germline, CDR1 is SGHRS and CDR2 YFSETQ. V was clipped by 4 bases and J by 4 bases; unmatched bases: 8. The CDR3 bases are TGCGCCAGCAGCATGGAAGCGGGGGGACGCACCGGGGAGCTGTTTTTT. This sequence encodes CASSMEAGGRTGELFF.

The chain uses TRBV5-4 and TRBJ2-7, with 7 bases lining up with TRBD2. The CDR3 is made up of 15 amino acids. The V gene end was trimmed by 5 bases and the J gene end by 1 base; junction bases not matched to a gene: 9. Germline V gene sequence: CDR1 SGHNT, CDR2 YYREEE (reference sequence). The CDR3 reads CASRAGLSFSYEQYV. In DNA, the CDR3 is TGTGCCAGCAGAGCGGGACTTTCCTTTTCCTACGAGCAGTACGTC.

This clonotype was seen ten or more times. This sequence joins TRBV20-1 and TRBJ2-2; D is unresolved. Trimming removed 4 bases from V and 6 bases from J, with 6 bases in between. The CDR3 extends over 11 amino acids. Germline assignment: CDR1 DFQATT and CDR2 SNEGSKA (reference sequence). The DNA of the CDR3 is TGCAGTGCTAACGACGCCGGGGAGCTGTTTTTT. Translated, it gives CSANDAGELFF.

This clonotype was seen repeatedly, ten times or more. The CDR3, as DNA: TGCAGCCCCACAGACCCGGGGGCCACAGATACGCAGTATTTT. Amino acids: CSPTDPGATDTQYF. V is TRBV20-1 and J is TRBJ2-3, with D perhaps matching TRBD1 or TRBD2 (6 bases each). The germline V gene has CDR1 DFQATT and CDR2 SNEGSKA (reference sequence). The CDR3 covers 14 residues.

To note about this clonotype: A read error is possible here, since a much larger clone lies one base away. V usage is TRBV6-1 and J usage is TRBJ1-5; D may be TRBD1 (6 bases). The CDR3 is 14 residues long. The V gene lost 5 bases and the J gene lost 5 bases, with 13 bases spanning the gap. Germline CDR1 reads MNHNS; CDR2 reads SASEGT. The CDR3 loop is CASSMDGGHQPQHF. CDR3 nucleotides: TGTGCCAGCAGTATGGACGGGGGGCATCAGCCCCAGCATTTT.

This clonotype was counted between two and nine times. The chain recombines TRBV28 with TRBJ1-2, with D possibly being TRBD1 (5 bases). Trimming stripped 4 bases from V and 6 bases from J, with 18 bases between. Germline V gives CDR1 MDHEN, CDR2 SYDVKM. CDR3 length: 15 residues. CDR3 in DNA: TGTGCCAGCAGTTCGTGGGATGCGGGGACTAATGGCTACACCTTC. Its translation is CASSSWDAGTNGYTF.

The J gene is TRBJ2-3, the V gene TRBV10-3; no clear D. Germline assignment: CDR1 ENHRY and CDR2 SYGVKD. The CDR3 totals 13 residues. V shed 7 bases and J shed 0 bases, with 8 bases lying between them. CDR3 DNA sequence: TGTGCCATCATGGGCAGTAGCACAGATACGCAGTATTTT. Translation: CAIMGSSTDTQYF.

Details on this clonotype: Since a much larger clone is just one base distant, this may be a read error. The V call is TRBV6-2 or TRBV6-3, the J call TRBJ1-1; TRBD1 might be the D (5 bases). V lost 10 bases and J lost 4, with 13 bases in between. Germline lookup yields CDR1 MNHEY and CDR2 SVGEGT. This CDR3 region has 12 residues. CDR3 nucleotide sequence: TGTGCCATCAGCATTGGGGGCACTGAAGCTTTCTTT. Its protein is CAISIGGTEAFF.

This clonotype was counted ten times or more. J is TRBJ2-1 and V is TRBV6-2 or TRBV6-3, with 8 nucleotides matching TRBD1. Germline V gene lookup returns CDR1 MNHEY and CDR2 SVGEGT. The CDR3 consists of 15 residues. V lost 2 bases and J lost 6; bases outside the gene matches: 6. The CDR3: CASSYDRGQRNEQFF. In DNA form, the CDR3 reads TGTGCCAGCAGTTACGACAGGGGTCAACGCAATGAGCAGTTCTTC.

This clonotype has at least ten counts. V and J are TRBV20-1 and TRBJ2-1, with TRBD2 as a possible D gene (6 bases). The CDR3 is 17 amino acids. The germline gives CDR1 DFQATT, CDR2 SNEGSKA (reference sequence). With 2 bases removed from V and 5 bases from J, the gap between germline ends came to 22 bases. The CDR3: CSARTQQAGTAHNEQFF. CDR3 coding DNA: TGCAGTGCTAGAACCCAACAGGCAGGGACTGCGCACAATGAGCAGTTCTTC.

The chain combines TRBV6-4 with TRBJ1-1; possibly TRBD1 for D (5 bases). CDR1 and CDR2 (germline): MRHNA, SNTAGT. Trimming pared 5 bases from V and 13 bases from J, leaving 23 bases between. The CDR3 has 14 residues. CDR3 in DNA: TGTGCCAGCAGTACCAGGGCGGAGAGCACTGAAAATTTCTTT. It yields the protein CASSTRAESTENFF.

The rearrangement joins TRBV28 to TRBJ1-5; D is uncertain. V gave up 5 bases and J gave up 1 base, with 15 bases separating them. The CDR3 runs 16 residues. CDR1 and CDR2 from the germline V gene are MDHEN and SYDVKM. CDR3 nucleotide sequence: TGTGCCAGCAGTCCTACCGCCGGGCTAAGCAATCAGCCCCAGCATTTT. It is translated as CASSPTAGLSNQPQHF.

On this clonotype: The junction and the germline gene differ at one end; a read error may be behind it. The chain has TRBV20-1 and TRBJ2-5, with TRBD2 identical over 11 bases. CDR3 length: 17 amino acids. Germline values: CDR1 DFQATT, CDR2 SNEGSKA (reference sequence). CDR3 in amino acids: CSDRGLPGTSGEETQYF. The CDR3 DNA reads as TGCAGTGATAGAGGCCTCCCCGGGACTAGCGGCGAAGAGACCCAGTACTTC.

This chain joins TRBV20-1 and TRBJ1-6; 7 bases align to TRBD1. J was trimmed by 7 bases and V by 7 bases; bases with no gene match: 10. Germline loops: CDR1 DFQATT, CDR2 SNEGSKA (reference sequence). The CDR3 sequence is 14 residues long. The CDR3 loop is CSVDNRGENSPLHF. The CDR3 DNA reads as TGCAGTGTAGATAACAGGGGAGAGAATTCACCCCTCCACTTT.

This chain uses TRBV4-1 with TRBJ2-1; D may be TRBD2 (6 bases). Between the trimmed V and J ends, which lost 0 bases and 3 bases, there was a span of 12 bases. The CDR3 consists of 16 residues. Germline V gene sequence: CDR1 MGHRA, CDR2 YSYEKL. The CDR3 DNA reads as TGCGCCAGCAGCCAAGAAGTCGGAGGGTACTACAATGAGCAGTTCTTC. This codes for CASSQEVGGYYNEQFF.

This sequence joins TRBV19 and TRBJ1-1, with unresolved D. The CDR3 totals 13 residues. Germline CDR1 is LNHDA and CDR2 is SQIVND (reference sequence). Deletions cut 7 bases from V and 0 bases from J, with 9 bases between. Written as DNA, the CDR3 is TGTGCCAGTACCCCACAGATGAACACTGAAGCTTTCTTT. Translated: CASTPQMNTEAFF.

This clonotype was observed a few times. The CDR3 DNA reads as TGTGCCAGCAGCTTGGGACACCGCACAGATACGCAGTATTTT. It codes for CASSLGHRTDTQYF. The chain has TRBV7-2 and TRBJ2-3, with a tentative D call TRBD1 (6 bases). Germline V gives CDR1 SGHTA, CDR2 FQGNSA. The V and J ends lost 3 bases and 1 base respectively, with 8 bases between them. This CDR3 contains 14 residues.

For this clonotype: Possible read error: a much larger clone is one base away. This chain uses TRBV7-9 with TRBJ2-3, with D uncertain. This CDR3 is built from 12 residues. CDR1 is SEHNR, CDR2 FQNEAQ, per germline (reference sequence). CDR3 nucleotides: TGTGCCAGCAGCCCGCAGAAAGATACGCGGTATTTT. Amino acid sequence: CASSPQKDTRYF.

J is TRBJ2-3 and V is TRBV20-1; TRBD1 agrees at 10 bases. This CDR3 has 15 residues. V lost 5 bases, J lost 2 bases, and 7 bases stayed unmatched. CDR1 and CDR2 (germline): DFQATT, SNEGSKA (reference sequence). The CDR3 DNA reads as TGCAGTGCTGACCTGGACAGGGGGTACACAGATACGCAGTATTTT. Translating it yields CSADLDRGYTDTQYF.